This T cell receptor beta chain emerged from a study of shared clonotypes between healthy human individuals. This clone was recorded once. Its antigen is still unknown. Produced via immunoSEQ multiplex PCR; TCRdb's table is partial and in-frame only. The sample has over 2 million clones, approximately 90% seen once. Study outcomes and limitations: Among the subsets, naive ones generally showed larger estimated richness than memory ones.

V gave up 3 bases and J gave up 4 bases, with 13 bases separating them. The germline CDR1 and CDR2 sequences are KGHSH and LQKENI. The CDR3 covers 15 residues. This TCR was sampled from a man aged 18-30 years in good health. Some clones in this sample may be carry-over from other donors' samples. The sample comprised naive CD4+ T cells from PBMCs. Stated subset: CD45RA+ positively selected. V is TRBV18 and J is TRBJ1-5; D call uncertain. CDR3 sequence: CASSPTLQRNQPQHF. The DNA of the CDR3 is TGTGCCAGCTCACCGACCTTACAACGGAATCAGCCCCAGCATTTT.